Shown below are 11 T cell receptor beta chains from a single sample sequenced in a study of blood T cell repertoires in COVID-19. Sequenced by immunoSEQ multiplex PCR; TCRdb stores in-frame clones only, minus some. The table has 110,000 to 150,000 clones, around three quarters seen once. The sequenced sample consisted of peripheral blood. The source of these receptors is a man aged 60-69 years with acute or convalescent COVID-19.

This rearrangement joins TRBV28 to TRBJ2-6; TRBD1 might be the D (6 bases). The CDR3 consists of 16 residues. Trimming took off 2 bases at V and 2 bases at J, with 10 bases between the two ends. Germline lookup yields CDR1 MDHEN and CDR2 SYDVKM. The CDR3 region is CASSLGGAAGANVLTF. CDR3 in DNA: TGTGCCAGCAGTTTAGGGGGCGCGGCTGGGGCCAACGTCCTGACTTTC.

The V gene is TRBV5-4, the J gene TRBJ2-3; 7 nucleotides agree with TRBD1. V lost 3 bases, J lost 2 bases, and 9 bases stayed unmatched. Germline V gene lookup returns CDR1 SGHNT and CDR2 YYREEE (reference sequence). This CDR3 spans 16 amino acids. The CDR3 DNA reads TGTGCCAGCAGCTCCCGAGACAGGGTGGACACAGATACGCAGTATTTT. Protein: CASSSRDRVDTDTQYF.

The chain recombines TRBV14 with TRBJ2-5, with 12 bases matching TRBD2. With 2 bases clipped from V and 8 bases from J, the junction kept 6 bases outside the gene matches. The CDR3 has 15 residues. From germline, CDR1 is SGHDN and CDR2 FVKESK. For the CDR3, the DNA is TGTGCCAGCAGCCAAAGGACTAGCGGGATTGAAACCCAGTACTTC. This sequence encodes CASSQRTSGIETQYF.

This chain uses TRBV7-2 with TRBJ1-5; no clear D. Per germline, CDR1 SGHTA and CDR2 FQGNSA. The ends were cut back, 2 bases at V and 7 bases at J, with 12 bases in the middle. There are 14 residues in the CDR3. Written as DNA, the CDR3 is TGTGCCAGCAGCTTATATGAAACGCGACAGCCCCAGCATTTT. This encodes CASSLYETRQPQHF.

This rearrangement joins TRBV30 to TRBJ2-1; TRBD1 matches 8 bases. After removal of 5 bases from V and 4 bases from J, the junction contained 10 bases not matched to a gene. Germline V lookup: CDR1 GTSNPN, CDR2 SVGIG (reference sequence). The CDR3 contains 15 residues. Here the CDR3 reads CAWGVDRVAYNEQFF. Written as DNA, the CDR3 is TGTGCCTGGGGGGTGGACAGGGTGGCTTACAATGAGCAGTTCTTC.

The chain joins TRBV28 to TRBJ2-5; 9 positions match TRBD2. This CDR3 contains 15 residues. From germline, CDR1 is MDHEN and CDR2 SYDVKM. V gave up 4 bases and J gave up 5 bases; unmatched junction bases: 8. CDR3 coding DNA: TGTGCCAGCAGTTACCCGCGGGGGGGCCGGGAGACCCAGTACTTC. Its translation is CASSYPRGGRETQYF.

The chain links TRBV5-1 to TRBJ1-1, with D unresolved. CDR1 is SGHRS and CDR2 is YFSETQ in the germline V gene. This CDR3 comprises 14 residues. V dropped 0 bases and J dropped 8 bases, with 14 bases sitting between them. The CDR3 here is CASSLEQSTQEAFF. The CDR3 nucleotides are TGCGCCAGCAGCTTGGAACAGTCCACACAAGAAGCTTTCTTT.

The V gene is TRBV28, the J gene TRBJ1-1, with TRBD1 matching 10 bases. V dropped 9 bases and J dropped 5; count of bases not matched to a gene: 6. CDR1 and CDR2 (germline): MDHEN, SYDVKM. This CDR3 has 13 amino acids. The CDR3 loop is CASLGQGRTEAFF. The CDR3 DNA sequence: TGTGCCAGTTTGGGACAGGGGAGAACTGAAGCTTTCTTT.

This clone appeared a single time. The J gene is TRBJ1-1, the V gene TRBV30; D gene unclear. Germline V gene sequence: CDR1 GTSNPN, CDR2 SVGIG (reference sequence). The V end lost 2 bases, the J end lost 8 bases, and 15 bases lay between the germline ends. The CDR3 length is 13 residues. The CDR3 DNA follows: TGTGCCTGGAGTCTTGTAGGCGTGGGCGAAGCTTTCTTT. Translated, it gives CAWSLVGVGEAFF.

CDR3 DNA: TGTGCCAGCAACCCTAGCGGGAGGGCCACTGAGCAGTTCTTC. It yields the protein CASNPSGRATEQFF. The genes are TRBV28 and TRBJ2-1; 12 positions match TRBD2. The CDR3 length is 14 residues. The germline V gene encodes CDR1 MDHEN and CDR2 SYDVKM. V shed 7 bases and J 9 bases; nucleotides not matched to a gene: 7.

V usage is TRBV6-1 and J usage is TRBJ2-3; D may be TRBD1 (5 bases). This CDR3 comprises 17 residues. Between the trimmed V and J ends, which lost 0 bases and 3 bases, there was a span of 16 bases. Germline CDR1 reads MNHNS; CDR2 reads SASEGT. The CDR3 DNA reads TGTGCCAGCAGTGAAGCCCCCCAGGGTGGGCCGACAGATACGCAGTATTTT. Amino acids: CASSEAPQGGPTDTQYF.